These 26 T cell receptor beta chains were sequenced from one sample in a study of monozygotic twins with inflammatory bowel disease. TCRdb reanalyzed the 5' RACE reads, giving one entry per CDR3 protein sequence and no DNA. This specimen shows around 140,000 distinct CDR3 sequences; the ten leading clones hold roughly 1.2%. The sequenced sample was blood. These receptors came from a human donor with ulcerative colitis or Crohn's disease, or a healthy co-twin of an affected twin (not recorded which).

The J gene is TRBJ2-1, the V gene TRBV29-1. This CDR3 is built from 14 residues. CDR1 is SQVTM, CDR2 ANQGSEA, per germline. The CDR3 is CSVQLVSSYNEQFF.

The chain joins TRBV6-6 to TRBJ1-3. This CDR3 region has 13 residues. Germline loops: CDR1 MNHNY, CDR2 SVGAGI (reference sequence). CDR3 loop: CASRRESGNTIYF.

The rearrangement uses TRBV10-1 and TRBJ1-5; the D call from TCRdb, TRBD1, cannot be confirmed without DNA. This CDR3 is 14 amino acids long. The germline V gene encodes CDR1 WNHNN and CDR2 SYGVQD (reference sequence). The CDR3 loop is CASSAGPGGQPQHF.

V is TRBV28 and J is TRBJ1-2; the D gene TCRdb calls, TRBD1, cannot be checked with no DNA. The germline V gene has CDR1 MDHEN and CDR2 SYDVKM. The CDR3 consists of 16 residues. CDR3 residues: CASSPPTGGLAYGYTF.

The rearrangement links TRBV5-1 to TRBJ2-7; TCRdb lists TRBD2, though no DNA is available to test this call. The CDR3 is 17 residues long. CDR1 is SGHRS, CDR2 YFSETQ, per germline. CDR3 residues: CASSLALRVAGVYEQYF.

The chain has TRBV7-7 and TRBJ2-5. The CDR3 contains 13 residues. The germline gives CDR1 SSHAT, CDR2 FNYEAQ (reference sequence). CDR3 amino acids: CASSFSRQETQYF.

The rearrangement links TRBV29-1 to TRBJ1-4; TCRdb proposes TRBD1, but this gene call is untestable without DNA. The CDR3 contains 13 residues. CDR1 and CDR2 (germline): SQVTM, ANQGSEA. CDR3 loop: CSVTDRANEKLFF. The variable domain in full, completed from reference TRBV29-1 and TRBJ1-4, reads SAVISQKPSRDICQRGTSLTIQCQVDSQVTMMFWYRQQPGQSLTLIATANQGSEATYESGFVIDKFPISRPNLTFSTLTVSNMSPEDSSIYLCSVTDRANEKLFFGSGTQLSVL.

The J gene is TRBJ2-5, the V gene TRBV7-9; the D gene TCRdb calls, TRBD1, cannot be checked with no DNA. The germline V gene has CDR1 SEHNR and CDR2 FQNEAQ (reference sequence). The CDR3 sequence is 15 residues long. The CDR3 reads CASSLALDSMETQYF.

CDR3: CATSKGLAGGTYNEQFF. The V call is TRBV15, the J call TRBJ2-1; without DNA, the TCRdb call of TRBD2 cannot be checked. Germline V gene sequence: CDR1 LNHNV, CDR2 YYDKDF (reference sequence). This CDR3 has 17 residues. The full variable domain, rest sourced from reference TRBV15 and TRBJ2-1, is DAMVIQNPRYQVTQFGKPVTLSCSQTLNHNVMYWYQQKSSQAPKLLFHYYDKDFNNEADTPDNFQSRRPNTSFCFLDIRSPGLGDTAMYLCATSKGLAGGTYNEQFFGPGTRLTVL.

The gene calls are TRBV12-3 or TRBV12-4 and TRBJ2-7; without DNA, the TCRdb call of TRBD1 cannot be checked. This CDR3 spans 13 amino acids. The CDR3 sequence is CASSLTGGSEQYF.

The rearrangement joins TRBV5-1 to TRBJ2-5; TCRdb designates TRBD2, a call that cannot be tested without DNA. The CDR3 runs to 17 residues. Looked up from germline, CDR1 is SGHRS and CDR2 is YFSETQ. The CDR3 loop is CASSSPGGLAGSETQYF.

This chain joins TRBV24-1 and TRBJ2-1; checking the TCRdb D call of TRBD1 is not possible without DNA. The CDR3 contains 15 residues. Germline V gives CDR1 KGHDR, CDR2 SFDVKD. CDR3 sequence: CATSDPQGSYNEQFF.

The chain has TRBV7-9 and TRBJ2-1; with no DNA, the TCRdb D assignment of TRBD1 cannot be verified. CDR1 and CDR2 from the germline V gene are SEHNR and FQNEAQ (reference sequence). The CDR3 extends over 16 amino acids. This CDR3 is CASSMLTGGPSGEQFF.

The CDR3 sequence: CASRGGSYNEQFF. The genes are TRBV12-3 or TRBV12-4 and TRBJ2-1; the TRBD1 assignment by TCRdb is unverifiable without DNA. The CDR3 covers 13 residues.

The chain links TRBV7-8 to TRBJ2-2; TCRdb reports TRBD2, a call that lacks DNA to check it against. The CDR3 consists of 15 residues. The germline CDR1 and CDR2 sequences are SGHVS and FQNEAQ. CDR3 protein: CASSSLAGNTGELFF.

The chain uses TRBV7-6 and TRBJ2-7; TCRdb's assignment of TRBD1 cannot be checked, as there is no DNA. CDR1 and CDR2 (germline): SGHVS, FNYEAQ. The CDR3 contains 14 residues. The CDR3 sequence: CASSLGQGRNEQYF.

The chain's CDR3 is CASSPTGHPSNQPQHF. The V gene is TRBV4-1, the J gene TRBJ1-5; TCRdb selects TRBD1, and the lack of DNA leaves this call unchecked. The CDR3 is 16 amino acids. CDR1 and CDR2 from the germline V gene are MGHRA and YSYEKL.

CDR3 loop: CASSLRGTANQPQHF. The rearrangement uses TRBV18 and TRBJ1-5. This CDR3 has 15 amino acids. Germline lookup yields CDR1 KGHSH and CDR2 LQKENI.

CDR3 sequence reads: CSASRGGPAKNIQYF. V is TRBV20-1 and J is TRBJ2-4; TCRdb outputs TRBD1, but without DNA this stays unchecked. Germline CDR1 is DFQATT and CDR2 is SNEGSKA (reference sequence). CDR3 size: 15 residues.

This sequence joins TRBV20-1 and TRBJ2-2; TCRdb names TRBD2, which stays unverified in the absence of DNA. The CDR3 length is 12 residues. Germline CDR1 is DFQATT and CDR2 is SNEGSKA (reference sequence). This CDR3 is CSSRRAGGELFF.

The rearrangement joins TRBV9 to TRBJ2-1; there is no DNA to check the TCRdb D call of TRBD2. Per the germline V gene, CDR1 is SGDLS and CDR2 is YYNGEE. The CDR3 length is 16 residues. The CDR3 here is CASSEYLAYPYNEQFF. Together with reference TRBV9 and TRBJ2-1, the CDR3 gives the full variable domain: DSGVTQTPKHLITATGQRVTLRCSPRSGDLSVYWYQQSLDQGLQFLIQYYNGEERAKGNILERFSAQQFPDLHSELNLSSLELGDSALYFCASSEYLAYPYNEQFFGPGTRLTVL.

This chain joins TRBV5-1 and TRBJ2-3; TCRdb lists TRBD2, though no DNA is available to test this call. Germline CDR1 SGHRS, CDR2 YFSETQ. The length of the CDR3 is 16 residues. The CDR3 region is CASSLEGRVSTDTQYF.

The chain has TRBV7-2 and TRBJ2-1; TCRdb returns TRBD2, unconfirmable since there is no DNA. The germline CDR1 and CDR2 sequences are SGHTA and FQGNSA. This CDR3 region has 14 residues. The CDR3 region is CASSLALRANEQFF.

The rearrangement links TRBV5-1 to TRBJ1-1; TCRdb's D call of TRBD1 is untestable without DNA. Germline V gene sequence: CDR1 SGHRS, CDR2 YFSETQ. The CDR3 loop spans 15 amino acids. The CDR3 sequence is CASRPGQGRDTEAFF. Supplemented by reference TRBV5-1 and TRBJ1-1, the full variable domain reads KAGVTQTPRYLIKTRGQQVTLSCSPISGHRSVSWYQQTPGQGLQFLFEYFSETQRNKGNFPGRFSGRQFSNSRSEMNVSTLELGDSALYLCASRPGQGRDTEAFFGQGTRLTVV.

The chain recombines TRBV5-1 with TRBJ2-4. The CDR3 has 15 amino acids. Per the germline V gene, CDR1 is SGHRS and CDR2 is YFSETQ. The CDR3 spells CASSLPQTTKNIQYF.

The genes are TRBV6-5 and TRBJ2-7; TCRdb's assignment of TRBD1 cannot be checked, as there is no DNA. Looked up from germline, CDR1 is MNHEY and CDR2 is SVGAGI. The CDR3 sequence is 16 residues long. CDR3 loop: CASSSISRGNGYEQYF.